This TCR beta chain was identified in a study of T cell repertoires in cytomegalovirus infection. TCRdb fed the reads into MiXCR, producing one record per CDR3 protein. The repertoire holds under 300,000 distinct CDR3 sequences, with roughly 12% as singletons. With 4 bases clipped from V and 7 bases from J, the junction kept 10 bases outside the gene matches. The germline V gene has CDR1 SGHTA and CDR2 FQGNSA. CDR3 length equals 16 residues. The sample holds many counts of this clonotype. This sequence originates from a human donor in good health (CMV status not recorded). Some clones in this sample may be carry-over from other donors' samples. The sample comprised PBMCs. The chain couples TRBV7-2 to TRBJ2-3; 11 positions match TRBD2. CDR3 coding DNA: TGTGCCAGCAGCTCGAAGACTAGCGGGGTAATAAATACGCAGTATTTT. This translates into CASSSKTSGVINTQYF. The variable domain in full, with the rest retrieved from reference TRBV7-2 and TRBJ2-3, is GAGVSQSPSNKVTEKGKDVELRCDPISGHTALYWYRQSLGQGLEFLIYFQGNSAPDKSGLPSDRFSAERTGGSVSTLTIQRTQQEDSAVYLCASSSKTSGVINTQYFGPGTRLTVL.